The sequence of this T cell receptor (beta chain) was determined in a study of response to subunit inactivated influenza vaccine. On this clonotype: The antigen is unknown.

Findings of the study overall: Few additional T cells are recruited per seasonal influenza vaccination, authors suggested.

The V end lost 2 bases, the J end lost 4 bases, and 19 bases lay between the germline ends. CDR1 is SGHTA and CDR2 is FQGNSA in the germline V gene. The CDR3 is 17 amino acids. Via MiXCR, TCRdb re-called the RT-PCR reads, giving one row per CDR3 protein. The data contain some 640,000 distinct CDR3 sequences, approximately 15% of them singletons. The TCR was taken from a man between 45 and 60 years old who received an inactivated influenza vaccine. The source material was PBMCs from blood, sampled roughly 15 days before vaccination. V usage is TRBV7-2 and J usage is TRBJ2-3; no clear D gene. CDR3 region: CASSLHGQRSNPDTQYF. DNA of the CDR3: TGTGCCAGCAGCTTACACGGGCAGAGGTCTAATCCAGATACGCAGTATTTT.